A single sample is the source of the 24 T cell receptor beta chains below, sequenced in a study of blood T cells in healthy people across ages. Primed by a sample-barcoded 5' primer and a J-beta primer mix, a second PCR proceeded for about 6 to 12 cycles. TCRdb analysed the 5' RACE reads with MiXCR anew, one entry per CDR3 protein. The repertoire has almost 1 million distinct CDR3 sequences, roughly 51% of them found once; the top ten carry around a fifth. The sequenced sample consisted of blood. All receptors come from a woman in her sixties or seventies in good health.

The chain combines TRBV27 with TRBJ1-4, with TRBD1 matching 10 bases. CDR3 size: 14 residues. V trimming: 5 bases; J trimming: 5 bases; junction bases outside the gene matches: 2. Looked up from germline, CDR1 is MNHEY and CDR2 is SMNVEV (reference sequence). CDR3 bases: TGTGCCAGCAGTCAGGACAGGGGGAATGAAAAACTGTTTTTT. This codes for CASSQDRGNEKLFF.

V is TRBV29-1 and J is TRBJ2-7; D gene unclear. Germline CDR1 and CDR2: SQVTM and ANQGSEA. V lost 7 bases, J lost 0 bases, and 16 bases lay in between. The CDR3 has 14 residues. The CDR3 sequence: CSGRRTFSSYEQYF. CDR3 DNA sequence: TGCAGCGGCCGGCGGACGTTTAGCTCCTACGAGCAGTACTTC.

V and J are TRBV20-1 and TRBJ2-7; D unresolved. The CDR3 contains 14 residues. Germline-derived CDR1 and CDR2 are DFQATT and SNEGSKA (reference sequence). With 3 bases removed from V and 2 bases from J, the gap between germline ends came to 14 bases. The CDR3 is CSASRQVPPYEQYF. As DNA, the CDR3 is TGCAGTGCTAGTCGGCAGGTCCCTCCCTACGAGCAGTACTTC.

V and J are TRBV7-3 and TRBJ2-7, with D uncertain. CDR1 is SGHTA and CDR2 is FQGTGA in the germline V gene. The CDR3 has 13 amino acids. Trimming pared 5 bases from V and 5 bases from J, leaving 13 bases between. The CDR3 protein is CASSPSRFNEQYF. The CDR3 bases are TGTGCCAGCAGCCCCTCGAGGTTTAACGAGCAGTACTTC.

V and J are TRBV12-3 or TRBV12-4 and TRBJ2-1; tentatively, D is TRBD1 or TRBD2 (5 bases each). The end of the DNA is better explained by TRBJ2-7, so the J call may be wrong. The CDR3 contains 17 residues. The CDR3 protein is CASSLTGTPFGYNEQYF. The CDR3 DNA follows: TGTGCCAGCAGTTTAACTGGGACGCCTTTTGGGTACAATGAGCAGTACTTC.

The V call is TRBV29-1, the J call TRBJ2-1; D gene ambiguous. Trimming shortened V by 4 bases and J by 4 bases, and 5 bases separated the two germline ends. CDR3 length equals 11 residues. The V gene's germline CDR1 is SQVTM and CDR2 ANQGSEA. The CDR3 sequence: CSVATYNEQFF. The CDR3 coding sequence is TGCAGCGTTGCTACTTACAATGAGCAGTTCTTC.

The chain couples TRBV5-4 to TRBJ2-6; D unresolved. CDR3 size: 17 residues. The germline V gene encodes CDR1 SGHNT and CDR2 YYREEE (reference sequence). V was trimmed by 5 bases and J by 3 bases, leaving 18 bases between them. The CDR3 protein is CASSRGDTAVGANVLTF. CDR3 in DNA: TGTGCCAGCAGTCGCGGCGACACGGCCGTTGGGGCCAACGTCCTGACTTTC.

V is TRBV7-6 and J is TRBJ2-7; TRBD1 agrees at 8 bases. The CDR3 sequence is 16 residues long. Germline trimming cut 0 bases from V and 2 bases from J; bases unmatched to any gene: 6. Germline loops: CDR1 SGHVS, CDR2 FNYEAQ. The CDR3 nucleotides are TGTGCCAGCAGCTTAGCGCCAGGGGGCCTCACCTACGAGCAGTACTTC. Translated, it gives CASSLAPGGLTYEQYF.

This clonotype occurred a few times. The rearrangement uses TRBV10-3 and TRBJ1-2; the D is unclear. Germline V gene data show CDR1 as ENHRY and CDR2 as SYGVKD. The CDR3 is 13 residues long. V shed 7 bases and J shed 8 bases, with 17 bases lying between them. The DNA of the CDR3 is TGTGCCATCAACGAGCTGGCTCAATGGGGCTACACCTTC. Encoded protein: CAINELAQWGYTF.

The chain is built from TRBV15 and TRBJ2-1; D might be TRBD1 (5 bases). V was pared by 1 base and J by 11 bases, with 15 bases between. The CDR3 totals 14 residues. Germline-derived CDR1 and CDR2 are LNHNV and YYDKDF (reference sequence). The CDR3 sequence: CATSRGVTELKQFF. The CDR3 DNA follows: TGTGCCACCAGCAGAGGAGTGACAGAACTAAAGCAGTTCTTC.

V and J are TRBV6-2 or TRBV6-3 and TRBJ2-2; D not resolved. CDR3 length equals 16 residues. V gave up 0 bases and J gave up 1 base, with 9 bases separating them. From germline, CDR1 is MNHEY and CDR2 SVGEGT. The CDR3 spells CASSYSMARNTGELFF. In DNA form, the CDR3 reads TGTGCCAGCAGTTACTCGATGGCTAGGAACACCGGGGAGCTGTTTTTT.

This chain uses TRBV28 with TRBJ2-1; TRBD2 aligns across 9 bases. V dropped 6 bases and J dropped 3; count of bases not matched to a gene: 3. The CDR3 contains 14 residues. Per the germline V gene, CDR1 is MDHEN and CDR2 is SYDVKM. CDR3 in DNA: TGTGCCAGCAGCAATAGCGGGAGCTACAATGAGCAGTTCTTC. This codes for CASSNSGSYNEQFF.

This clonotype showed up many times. The CDR3 loop is CASSLRLNGETQYF. In DNA form, the CDR3 reads TGCGCCAGCAGCCTCCGACTCAATGGGGAGACCCAGTACTTC. The J gene is TRBJ2-5, the V gene TRBV4-1; D gene uncertain. The CDR3 extends over 14 amino acids. CDR1 MGHRA and CDR2 YSYEKL come from the germline V gene. Between the trimmed V and J ends, which lost 4 bases and 5 bases, there was a span of 14 bases.

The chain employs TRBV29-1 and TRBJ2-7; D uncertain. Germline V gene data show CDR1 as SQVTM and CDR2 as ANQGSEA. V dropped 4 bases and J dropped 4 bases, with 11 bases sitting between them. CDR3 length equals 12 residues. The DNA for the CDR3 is TGCAGCGTTGTTGTCAGCTTGTACGAGCAGTACTTC. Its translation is CSVVVSLYEQYF.

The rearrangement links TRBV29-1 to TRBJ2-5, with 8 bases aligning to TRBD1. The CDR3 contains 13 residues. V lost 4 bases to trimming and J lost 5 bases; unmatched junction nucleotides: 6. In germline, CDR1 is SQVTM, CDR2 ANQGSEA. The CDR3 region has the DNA TGCAGCGTTGGACAGGGGTCATCGGAGACCCAGTACTTC. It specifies CSVGQGSSETQYF.

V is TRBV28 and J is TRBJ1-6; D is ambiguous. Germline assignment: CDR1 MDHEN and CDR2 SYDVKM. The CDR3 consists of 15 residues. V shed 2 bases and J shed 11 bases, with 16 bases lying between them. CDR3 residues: CASSLVGARPAPLHF. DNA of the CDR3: TGTGCCAGCAGTTTAGTGGGCGCTAGGCCTGCACCCCTCCACTTT.

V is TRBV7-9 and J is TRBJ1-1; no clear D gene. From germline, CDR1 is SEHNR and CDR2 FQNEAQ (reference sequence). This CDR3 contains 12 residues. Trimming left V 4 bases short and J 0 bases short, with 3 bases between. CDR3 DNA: TGTGCCAGCAGCTGGCTGAACACTGAAGCTTTCTTT. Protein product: CASSWLNTEAFF.

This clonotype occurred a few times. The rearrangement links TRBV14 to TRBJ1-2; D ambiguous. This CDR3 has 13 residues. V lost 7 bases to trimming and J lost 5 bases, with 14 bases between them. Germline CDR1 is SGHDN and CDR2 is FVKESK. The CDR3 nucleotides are TGTGCCAGCACCCGGGGTGGCAGTTATGGCTACACCTTC. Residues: CASTRGGSYGYTF.

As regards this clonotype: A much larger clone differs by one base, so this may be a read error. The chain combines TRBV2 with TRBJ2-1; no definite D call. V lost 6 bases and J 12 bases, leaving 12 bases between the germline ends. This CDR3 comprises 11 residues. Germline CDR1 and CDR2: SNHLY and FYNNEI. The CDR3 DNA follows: TGTGCCAGCAGCCAAAAAACCGTGCAGTTCTTC. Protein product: CASSQKTVQFF.

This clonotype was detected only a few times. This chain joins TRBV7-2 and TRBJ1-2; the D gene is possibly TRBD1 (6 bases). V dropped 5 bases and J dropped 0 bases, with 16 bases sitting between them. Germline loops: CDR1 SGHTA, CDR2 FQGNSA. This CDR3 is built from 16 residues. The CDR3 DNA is TGTGCCAGCAGCGCCCAATACAGGGATTCTAACTATGGCTACACCTTC. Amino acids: CASSAQYRDSNYGYTF.

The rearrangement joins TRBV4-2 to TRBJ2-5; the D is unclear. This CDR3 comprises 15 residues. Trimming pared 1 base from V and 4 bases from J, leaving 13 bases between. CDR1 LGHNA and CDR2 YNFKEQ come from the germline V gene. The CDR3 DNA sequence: TGTGCCAGCAGCCAAGCGTCGGCCGGAGCAGAGACCCAGTACTTC. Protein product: CASSQASAGAETQYF.

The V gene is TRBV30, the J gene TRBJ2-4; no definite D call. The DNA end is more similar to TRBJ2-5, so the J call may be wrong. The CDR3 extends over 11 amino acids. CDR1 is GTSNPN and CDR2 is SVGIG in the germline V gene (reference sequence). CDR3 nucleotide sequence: TGTGCCTGGAGTGTTGCCGAGACCCAGTACTTC. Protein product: CAWSVAETQYF.

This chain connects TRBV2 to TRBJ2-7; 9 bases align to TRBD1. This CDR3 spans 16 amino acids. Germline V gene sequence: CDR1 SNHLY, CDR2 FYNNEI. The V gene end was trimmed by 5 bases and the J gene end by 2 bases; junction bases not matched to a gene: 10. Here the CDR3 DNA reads TGTGCCAGCAGTTACGAAAACCGGGACAGGGCCTACGAGCAGTACTTC. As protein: CASSYENRDRAYEQYF.

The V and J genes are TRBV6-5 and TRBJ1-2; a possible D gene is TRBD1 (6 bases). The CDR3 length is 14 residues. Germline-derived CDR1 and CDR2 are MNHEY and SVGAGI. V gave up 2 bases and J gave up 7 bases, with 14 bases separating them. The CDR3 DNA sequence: TGTGCCAGCAGTTACGGGCTGGGGGCGCGTGGCTACACCTTC. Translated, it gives CASSYGLGARGYTF.